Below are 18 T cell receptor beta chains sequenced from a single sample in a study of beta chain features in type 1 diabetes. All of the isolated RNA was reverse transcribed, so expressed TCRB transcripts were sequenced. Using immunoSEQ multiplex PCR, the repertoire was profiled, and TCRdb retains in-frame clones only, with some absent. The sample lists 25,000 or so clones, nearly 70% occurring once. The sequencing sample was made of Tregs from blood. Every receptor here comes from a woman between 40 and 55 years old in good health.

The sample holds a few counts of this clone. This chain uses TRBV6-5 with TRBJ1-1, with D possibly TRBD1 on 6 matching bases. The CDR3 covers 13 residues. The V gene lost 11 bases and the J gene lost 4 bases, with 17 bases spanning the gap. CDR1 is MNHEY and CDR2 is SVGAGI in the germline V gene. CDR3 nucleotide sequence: TGTGCCGTTACAGGGAGGGATGGCACTGAAGCTTTCTTT. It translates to CAVTGRDGTEAFF.

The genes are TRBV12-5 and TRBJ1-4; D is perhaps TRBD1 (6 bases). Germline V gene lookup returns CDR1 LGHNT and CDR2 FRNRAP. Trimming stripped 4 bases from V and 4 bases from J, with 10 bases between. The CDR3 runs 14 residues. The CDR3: CASGSTGDNEKLFF. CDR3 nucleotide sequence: TGTGCTAGTGGTTCGACAGGAGATAATGAAAAACTGTTTTTT.

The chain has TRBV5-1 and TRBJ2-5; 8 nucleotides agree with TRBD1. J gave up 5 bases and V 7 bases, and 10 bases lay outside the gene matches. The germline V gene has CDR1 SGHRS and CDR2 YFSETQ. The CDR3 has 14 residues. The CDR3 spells CASGGAGGLETQYF. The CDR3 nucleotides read TGCGCCAGCGGGGGAGCAGGGGGCTTGGAGACCCAGTACTTC.

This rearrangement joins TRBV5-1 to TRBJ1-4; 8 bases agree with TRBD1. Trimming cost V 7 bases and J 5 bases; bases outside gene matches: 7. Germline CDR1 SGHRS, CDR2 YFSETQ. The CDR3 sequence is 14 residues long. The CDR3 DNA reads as TGCGCCAGCGGACTGGGACAGGCAAATGAAAAACTGTTTTTT. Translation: CASGLGQANEKLFF.

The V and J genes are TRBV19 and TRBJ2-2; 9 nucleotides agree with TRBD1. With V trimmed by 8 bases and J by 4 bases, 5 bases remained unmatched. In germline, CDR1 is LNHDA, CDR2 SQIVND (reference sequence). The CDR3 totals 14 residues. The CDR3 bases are TGTGCCAGTGCAACAGGGGGCGTCACCGGGGAGCTGTTTTTT. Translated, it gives CASATGGVTGELFF.

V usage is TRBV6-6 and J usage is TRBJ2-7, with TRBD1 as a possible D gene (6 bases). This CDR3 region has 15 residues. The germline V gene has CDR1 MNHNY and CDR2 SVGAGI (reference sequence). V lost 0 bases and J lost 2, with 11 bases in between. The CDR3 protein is CASSYSRRGTYEQYF. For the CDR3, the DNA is TGTGCCAGCAGTTACTCTCGCAGGGGCACCTACGAGCAGTACTTC.

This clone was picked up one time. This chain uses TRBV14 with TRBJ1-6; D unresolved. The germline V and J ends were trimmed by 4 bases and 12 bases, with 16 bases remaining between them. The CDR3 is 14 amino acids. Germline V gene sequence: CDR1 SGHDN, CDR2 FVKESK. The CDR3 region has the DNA TGTGCCAGCAGCCCTGACTTAATGGTTCAACCCCTCCACTTT. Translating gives CASSPDLMVQPLHF.

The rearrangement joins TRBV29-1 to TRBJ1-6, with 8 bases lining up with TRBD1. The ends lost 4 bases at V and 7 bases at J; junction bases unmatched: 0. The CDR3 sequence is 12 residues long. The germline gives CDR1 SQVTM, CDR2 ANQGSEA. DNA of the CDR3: TGCAGCGTTGGACAGGGGAATTCACCCCTCCACTTT. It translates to CSVGQGNSPLHF. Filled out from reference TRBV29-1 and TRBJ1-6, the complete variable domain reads SAVISQKPSRDICQRGTSLTIQCQVDSQVTMMFWYRQQPGQSLTLIATANQGSEATYESGFVIDKFPISRPNLTFSTLTVSNMSPEDSSIYLCSVGQGNSPLHFGNGTRLTVT.

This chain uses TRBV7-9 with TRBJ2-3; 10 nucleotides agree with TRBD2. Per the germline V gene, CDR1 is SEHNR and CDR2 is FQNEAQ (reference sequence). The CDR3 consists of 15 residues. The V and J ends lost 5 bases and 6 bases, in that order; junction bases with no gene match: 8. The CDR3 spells CASSVTTSGRDTQYF. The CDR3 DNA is TGTGCCAGCAGCGTCACGACTAGCGGGCGGGATACGCAGTATTTT.

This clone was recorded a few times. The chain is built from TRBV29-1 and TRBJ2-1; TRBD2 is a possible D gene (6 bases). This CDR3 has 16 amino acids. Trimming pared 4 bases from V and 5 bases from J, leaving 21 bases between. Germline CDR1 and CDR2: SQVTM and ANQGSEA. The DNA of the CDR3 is TGCAGCGTTGCGGCCAGGGTGGGACTGGATGACAATGAGCAGTTCTTC. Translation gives CSVAARVGLDDNEQFF.

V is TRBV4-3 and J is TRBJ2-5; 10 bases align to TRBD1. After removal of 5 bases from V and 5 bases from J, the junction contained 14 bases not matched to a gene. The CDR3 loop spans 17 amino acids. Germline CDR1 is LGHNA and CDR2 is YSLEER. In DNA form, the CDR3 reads TGCGCCAGCAGCGCGAGAAGCGGGACAGGGGAGTGGGAGACCCAGTACTTC. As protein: CASSARSGTGEWETQYF.

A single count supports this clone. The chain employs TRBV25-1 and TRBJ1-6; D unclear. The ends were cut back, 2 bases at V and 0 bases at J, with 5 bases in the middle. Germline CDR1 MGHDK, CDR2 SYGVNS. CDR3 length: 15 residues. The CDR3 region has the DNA TGTGCCAGCAGTGAAGGCGGCTCCTATAATTCACCCCTCCACTTT. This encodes CASSEGGSYNSPLHF.

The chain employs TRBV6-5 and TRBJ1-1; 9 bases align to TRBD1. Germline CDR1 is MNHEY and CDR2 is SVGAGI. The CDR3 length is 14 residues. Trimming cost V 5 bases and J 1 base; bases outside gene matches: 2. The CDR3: CASSTDRGNTEAFF. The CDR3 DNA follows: TGTGCCAGCAGTACGGACAGGGGGAACACTGAAGCTTTCTTT.

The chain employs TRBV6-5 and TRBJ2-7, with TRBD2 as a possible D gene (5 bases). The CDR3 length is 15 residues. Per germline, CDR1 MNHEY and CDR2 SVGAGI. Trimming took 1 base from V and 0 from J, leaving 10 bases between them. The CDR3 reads CASSYLYGDSYEQYF. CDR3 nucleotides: TGTGCCAGCAGTTACTTATACGGGGACTCCTACGAGCAGTACTTC.

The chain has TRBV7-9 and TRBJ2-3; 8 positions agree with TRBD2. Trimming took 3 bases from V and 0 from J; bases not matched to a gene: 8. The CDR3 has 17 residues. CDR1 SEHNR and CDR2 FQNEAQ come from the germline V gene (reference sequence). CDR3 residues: CASSFPIAGLSTDTQYF. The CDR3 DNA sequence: TGTGCCAGCAGCTTCCCTATAGCGGGGTTAAGCACAGATACGCAGTATTTT.

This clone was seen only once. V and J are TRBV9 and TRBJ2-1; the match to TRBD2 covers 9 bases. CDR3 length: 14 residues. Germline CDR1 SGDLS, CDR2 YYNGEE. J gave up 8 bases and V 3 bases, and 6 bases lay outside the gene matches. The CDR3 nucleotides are TGTGCCAGCAGCGAAACTAGCGGGTGGGATGAGCAGTTCTTC. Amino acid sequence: CASSETSGWDEQFF.

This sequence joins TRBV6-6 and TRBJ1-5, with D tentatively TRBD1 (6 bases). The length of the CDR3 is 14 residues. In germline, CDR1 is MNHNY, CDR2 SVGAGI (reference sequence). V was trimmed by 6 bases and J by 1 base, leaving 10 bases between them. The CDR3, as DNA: TGTGCCAGCAGCTTTGGACAGAGCAATCAGCCCCAGCATTTT. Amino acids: CASSFGQSNQPQHF.

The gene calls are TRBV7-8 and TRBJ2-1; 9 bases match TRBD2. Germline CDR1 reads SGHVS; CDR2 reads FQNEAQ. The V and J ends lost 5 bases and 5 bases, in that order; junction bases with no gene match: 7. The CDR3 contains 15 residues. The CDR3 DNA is TGTGCCAGCAGCGCCCGGCTAGCGGGGAACAATGAGCAGTTCTTC. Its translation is CASSARLAGNNEQFF.